This TCR beta chain was identified during a study of beta chain features in type 1 diabetes. Study results and limitations: Moderate yet significant TCRB CDR3 shortening was seen in Type 1 diabetes patients in all four CD4+ subsets. VDJ junctions from patients with type 1 diabetes contained fewer insertions and more deletions.

The CDR3 totals 16 residues. CDR1 is SGHNT and CDR2 is YYREEE in the germline V gene (reference sequence). The germline V and J ends were trimmed by 2 bases and 0 bases, with 9 bases remaining between them. Expressed TCRB transcripts got sequenced, as all isolated RNA was reverse transcribed. Naive, central memory and regulatory T cell samples averaged around 3.3 million reads. Using immunoSEQ multiplex PCR, the repertoire was profiled, and TCRdb retains in-frame clones only, with some absent. In the table there are roughly 350,000 clones, 8.5% to 10% of which are singletons. Sorted CD4+ subsets: naive, central memory, regulatory, stem cell-like memory (CD45RO/CCR7/CD25/CD127/CD95/CD27 panel). The sample holds many counts of this clone. Its matching antigen is unknown.

The gene calls are TRBV5-4 and TRBJ2-6, with a tentative D call TRBD1 (5 bases). The specimen sequenced was central memory CD4+ T cells from blood. The TCR comes from a man aged 30 to 39 with type 1 diabetes. In DNA, the CDR3 is TGTGCCAGCAGCTTTCAGGGATCCTCTGGGGCCAACGTCCTGACTTTC. This encodes CASSFQGSSGANVLTF.